Sequencing of this T cell receptor beta chain was carried out in a study of preoperative IRX-2 immunotherapy in early breast cancer. CDR1 is MNHEY and CDR2 is SMNVEV in the germline V gene (reference sequence). V was cut by 5 bases and J by 4 bases, with 9 bases left in between. The CDR3 contains 12 residues. Regarding treatment: preoperative locoregional IRX-2 cytokine immunotherapy. Patients received preoperative, locoregional IRX-2 cytokine immunotherapy in a phase Ib study. Produced via immunoSEQ multiplex PCR; TCRdb's table is partial and in-frame only. The sample consists of about 23,000 clones, around 89% of them appearing once.

The rearrangement links TRBV27 to TRBJ2-7; D remains unclear. The specimen comprised tumor tissue, sampled after IRX-2 immunotherapy. This TCR was sampled from a human donor with breast cancer. CDR3 in amino acids: CASSPDAYEQYF. Here the CDR3 DNA reads TGTGCCAGCAGTCCTGATGCATACGAGCAGTACTTC.